Reported below is one T cell receptor (beta chain). This specimen belongs to a study of blood T cell repertoires in COVID-19. Repertoires were generated with immunoSEQ multiplex PCR, while TCRdb's copy carries only in-frame clones and drops some. The sample carries some 300,000 clones, approximately 84% recorded once. Participants' own reports of clinical history determined their cohort assignment. Trimming at V came to 5 bases and at J to 5 bases, leaving 8 bases not matched to a gene. The germline V gene encodes CDR1 GTSNPN and CDR2 SVGIG (reference sequence). The CDR3 length is 14 residues. The chain links TRBV30 to TRBJ2-5; the match to TRBD2 covers 10 bases. The clonotype originates from a woman between 25 and 40 years old who had recovered from COVID-19. What was sequenced was PBMCs or T cells enriched from blood (not recorded which). For the CDR3, the DNA is TGTGCCTGGCGTAGCGGGGGGCCGGGGGAGACCCAGTACTTC. It specifies CAWRSGGPGETQYF.